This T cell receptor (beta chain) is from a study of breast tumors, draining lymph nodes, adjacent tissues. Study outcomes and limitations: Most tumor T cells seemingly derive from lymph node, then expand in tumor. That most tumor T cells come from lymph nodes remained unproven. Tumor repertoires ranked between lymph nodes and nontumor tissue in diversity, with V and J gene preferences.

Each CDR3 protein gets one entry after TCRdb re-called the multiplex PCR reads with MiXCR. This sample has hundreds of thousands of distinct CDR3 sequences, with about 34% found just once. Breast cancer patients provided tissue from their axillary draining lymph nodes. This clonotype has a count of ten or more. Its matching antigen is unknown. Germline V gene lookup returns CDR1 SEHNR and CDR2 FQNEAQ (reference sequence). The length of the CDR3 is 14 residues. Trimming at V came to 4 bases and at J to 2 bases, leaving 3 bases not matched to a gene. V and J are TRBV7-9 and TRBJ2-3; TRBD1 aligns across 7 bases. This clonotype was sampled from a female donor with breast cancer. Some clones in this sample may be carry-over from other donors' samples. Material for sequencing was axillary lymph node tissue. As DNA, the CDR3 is TGTGCCAGCAGCTCGGGACAGTACACAGATACGCAGTATTTT. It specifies CASSSGQYTDTQYF.